Shown below are 22 T cell receptor beta chains from a single sample sequenced in a study of Graves' ophthalmopathy and Graves' hyperthyroidism. The TCR beta CDR3 regions underwent amplification from RNA transcripts. In the first round, RT-PCR was carried out with HTBI primers, and a multiplex PCR formed the second round. TCRdb reprocessed the multiplex PCR reads with MiXCR, giving one entry per CDR3 protein. The sample shows 360,000 or so distinct CDR3 sequences, around 16% of them seen only once. The sequenced material came from peripheral blood. The receptors were sampled from a young woman with Graves' ophthalmopathy.

This clonotype was recorded many times. The chain couples TRBV2 to TRBJ2-5; D unclear. The germline gives CDR1 SNHLY, CDR2 FYNNEI. The length of the CDR3 is 10 residues. Trimming pared 8 bases from V and 3 bases from J, leaving 4 bases between. The CDR3 reads CASAEETQYF. CDR3 bases: TGTGCCAGCGCGGAAGAGACCCAGTACTTC.

In this sample, this clonotype turned up many times. This chain uses TRBV29-1 with TRBJ1-1; D not resolved. V was pared by 4 bases and J by 0 bases, with 9 bases between. The CDR3 is made up of 13 amino acids. Germline CDR1 is SQVTM and CDR2 is ANQGSEA. The CDR3 DNA follows: TGCAGCGTTGTAGCGGTCATGAACACTGAAGCTTTCTTT. Protein product: CSVVAVMNTEAFF. Complete variable domain (other parts from reference TRBV29-1 and TRBJ1-1): SAVISQKPSRDICQRGTSLTIQCQVDSQVTMMFWYRQQPGQSLTLIATANQGSEATYESGFVIDKFPISRPNLTFSTLTVSNMSPEDSSIYLCSVVAVMNTEAFFGQGTRLTVV.

This clonotype was detected many times. The chain carries TRBV28 and TRBJ1-5; perhaps TRBD1 as D (6 bases). The V gene's germline CDR1 is MDHEN and CDR2 SYDVKM. Trimming cost V 6 bases and J 5 bases, with 11 bases left between them. The CDR3 consists of 13 residues. CDR3: CASRQGMDQPQHF. Written as DNA, the CDR3 is TGTGCCAGCAGGCAGGGGATGGATCAGCCCCAGCATTTT.

The chain joins TRBV20-1 to TRBJ1-6; D perhaps matches TRBD1 (6 bases). Trimming cost V 1 base and J 8 bases, with 12 bases left between them. This CDR3 has 14 amino acids. The germline gives CDR1 DFQATT, CDR2 SNEGSKA (reference sequence). In DNA form, the CDR3 reads TGCAGTGCTAGAGTGGCGGGGGCCTATTCACCCCTCCACTTT. Its protein is CSARVAGAYSPLHF.

This clonotype was found once. The CDR3 is CAWMPATGKAFF. The CDR3 DNA reads TGTGCCTGGATGCCCGCGACAGGGAAGGCTTTCTTT. The chain uses TRBV30 and TRBJ1-1; 7 nucleotides agree with TRBD1. There are 12 residues in the CDR3. Germline V gene data show CDR1 as GTSNPN and CDR2 as SVGIG (reference sequence). V lost 4 bases and J lost 11; bases outside the gene matches: 10.

This clonotype was picked up many times. The rearrangement links TRBV28 to TRBJ1-5; D not resolved. CDR3 size: 16 residues. Trimming pared 5 bases from V and 0 bases from J, leaving 14 bases between. Germline CDR1 is MDHEN and CDR2 is SYDVKM. The CDR3 DNA reads TGTGCCAGCAGTCCTGCCGTCGGCCTTAGCAATCAGCCCCAGCATTTT. This translates into CASSPAVGLSNQPQHF. Variable domain in full (rest from reference TRBV28 and TRBJ1-5): DVKVTQSSRYLVKRTGEKVFLECVQDMDHENMFWYRQDPGLGLRLIYFSYDVKMKEKGDIPEGYSVSREKKERFSLILESASTNQTSMYLCASSPAVGLSNQPQHFGDGTRLSIL.

The chain carries TRBV18 and TRBJ1-1; no definite D call. This CDR3 spans 13 amino acids. Germline lookup yields CDR1 KGHSH and CDR2 LQKENI. V lost 2 bases and J lost 8, with 12 bases in between. In DNA form, the CDR3 reads TGTGCCAGCTCACCAGTGGGTATTCTGGAAGCTTTCTTT. This sequence encodes CASSPVGILEAFF.

This clonotype was observed many times. A read error may account for a junction end that differs from germline. The V gene is TRBV30, the J gene TRBJ1-2; the D is unclear. Germline lookup yields CDR1 GTSNPN and CDR2 SVGIG (reference sequence). This CDR3 contains 13 residues. The CDR3 DNA reads TGTGCCTGGAGTGCAGGACGGAACTATGGCTACAACTTC. Encoded protein: CAWSAGRNYGYNF.

Ten or more counts support this clonotype. CDR3 residues: CASSLGEQYSGNTIYF. The CDR3 bases are TGTGCCAGCAGCTTAGGGGAACAGTACTCTGGAAACACCATATATTTT. The chain combines TRBV11-2 with TRBJ1-3, with no clear D. The CDR3 contains 16 residues. The ends were cut back, 1 base at V and 0 bases at J, with 10 bases in the middle. The germline V gene encodes CDR1 SGHAT and CDR2 FQNNGV.

The sample holds a few counts of this clonotype. The chain uses TRBV2 and TRBJ2-7; the D call may be TRBD1 or TRBD2 (5 bases each). CDR1 and CDR2 from the germline V gene are SNHLY and FYNNEI. This CDR3 spans 15 amino acids. V lost 0 bases to trimming and J lost 2 bases, with 11 bases between them. For the CDR3, the DNA is TGTGCCAGCAGTGAAGCGGGGGACGGAACCTACGAGCAGTACTTC. This encodes CASSEAGDGTYEQYF.

The table lists this clonotype with many counts. This chain links TRBV20-1 with TRBJ2-7; D could derive from TRBD1 or TRBD2 (5 bases each). The V gene's germline CDR1 is DFQATT and CDR2 SNEGSKA (reference sequence). The CDR3 totals 13 residues. V lost 4 bases to trimming and J lost 2 bases, with 12 bases between them. CDR3 protein: CSAIRDGTYEQYF. Here the CDR3 DNA reads TGCAGTGCTATTAGGGACGGAACCTACGAGCAGTACTTC.

The gene calls are TRBV5-1 and TRBJ2-6; D gene uncertain. Trimming cost V 8 bases and J 0 bases, with 15 bases left between them. CDR1 and CDR2 (germline): SGHRS, YFSETQ. The CDR3 loop spans 16 amino acids. In nucleotides, the CDR3 is TGCGCCAGTGGGTGGGCAGGAACCTCTGGGGCCAACGTCCTGACTTTC. The encoded protein is CASGWAGTSGANVLTF.

This clonotype was detected ten times or more. J is TRBJ2-5 and V is TRBV4-3; a weak D match, TRBD1 (6 bases). V lost 4 bases to trimming and J lost 1 base, with 13 bases between them. Per germline, CDR1 LGHNA and CDR2 YSLEER. This CDR3 is 15 amino acids long. CDR3 sequence reads: CASSLRGGPQETQYF. As DNA, the CDR3 is TGCGCCAGCAGCCTTAGAGGGGGACCCCAAGAGACCCAGTACTTC.

This clonotype was seen ten or more times. The chain has TRBV12-3 or TRBV12-4 and TRBJ2-4; D remains unclear. This CDR3 is 14 amino acids long. The germline V and J ends were trimmed by 6 bases and 0 bases, with 9 bases remaining between them. CDR3 loop: CASSLGLAKNIQYF. For the CDR3, the DNA is TGTGCCAGCAGCCTGGGCCTAGCCAAAAACATTCAGTACTTC.

This clonotype has ten or more counts. This chain connects TRBV30 to TRBJ2-7; D gene unclear. Trimming removed 2 bases at V and 3 bases at J, with 5 bases between. Germline V lookup: CDR1 GTSNPN, CDR2 SVGIG (reference sequence). This CDR3 spans 11 amino acids. CDR3 nucleotide sequence: TGTGCCTGGAGTAATAGCTACGAGCAGTACTTC. It encodes CAWSNSYEQYF.

This clonotype was counted ten times or more. The rearrangement links TRBV7-2 to TRBJ1-2; D is undetermined. The germline V gene encodes CDR1 SGHTA and CDR2 FQGNSA. Trimming removed 1 base at V and 7 bases at J, with 10 bases between. This CDR3 is built from 13 residues. CDR3 protein: CASSLVPSGGYTF. CDR3 nucleotide sequence: TGTGCCAGCAGCTTAGTACCCAGCGGTGGCTACACCTTC.

About this clonotype itself: The junction departs from the called germline gene at one end, perhaps through a read error. The chain has TRBV28 and TRBJ1-1; no clear D. Germline CDR1 and CDR2: MDHEN and SYDVKM. CDR3 length: 12 residues. CDR3 in DNA: TGTGCCAGCAGTTTATATAGCACTGAAGCCTTCTTT. Its protein is CASSLYSTEAFF.

This clonotype was counted at least ten times. The chain uses TRBV6-5 and TRBJ1-5; TRBD1 might be the D (5 bases). CDR3 length: 15 amino acids. The ends were cut back, 4 bases at V and 2 bases at J, with 12 bases in the middle. Germline V lookup: CDR1 MNHEY, CDR2 SVGAGI. The CDR3: CASSFGHSGNQPQHF. The CDR3 DNA is TGTGCCAGCAGTTTTGGACACAGTGGCAATCAGCCCCAGCATTTT.

This clonotype was picked up many times. The chain links TRBV29-1 to TRBJ1-5, with D maybe TRBD1 (5 bases). CDR1 and CDR2 from the germline V gene are SQVTM and ANQGSEA. The V and J ends lost 4 bases and 6 bases respectively, with 16 bases between them. The CDR3 runs to 14 residues. The chain's CDR3 is CSVAPTADSQPQHF. The CDR3 nucleotides read TGCAGCGTTGCCCCAACGGCAGACAGTCAGCCCCAGCATTTT. The whole variable domain, remainder taken from reference TRBV29-1 and TRBJ1-5, is SAVISQKPSRDICQRGTSLTIQCQVDSQVTMMFWYRQQPGQSLTLIATANQGSEATYESGFVIDKFPISRPNLTFSTLTVSNMSPEDSSIYLCSVAPTADSQPQHFGDGTRLSIL.

This clonotype was counted many times. V gene TRBV25-1 combines with J gene TRBJ2-3; tentatively, D is TRBD1 (5 bases). V shed 4 bases and J shed 1 base, with 6 bases lying between them. CDR3 length: 13 residues. Germline V gives CDR1 MGHDK, CDR2 SYGVNS. The CDR3 loop is CASSVQGTDTQYF. In nucleotides, the CDR3 is TGTGCCAGCAGTGTACAGGGCACAGATACGCAGTATTTT.

V is TRBV6-5 and J is TRBJ2-7; D may be TRBD2 (6 bases). The CDR3 loop spans 17 amino acids. V lost 0 bases, J lost 5 bases, and 20 bases lay in between. The germline V gene encodes CDR1 MNHEY and CDR2 SVGAGI. CDR3 amino acids: CASSYSTLAGRRHEQYF. In nucleotides, the CDR3 is TGTGCCAGCAGTTACTCGACGTTGGCGGGACGCCGTCACGAGCAGTACTTC.

This clonotype has ten or more counts. The gene calls are TRBV20-1 and TRBJ2-5; TRBD1 aligns across 8 bases. CDR1 is DFQATT, CDR2 SNEGSKA, per germline (reference sequence). The trim removed 5 bases at V and 5 bases at J, leaving 13 bases unmatched. The CDR3 has 15 amino acids. CDR3 nucleotide sequence: TGCAGTGCTGCTCAGGGGGCAGGGGTAATGGAGACCCAGTACTTC. Translating it yields CSAAQGAGVMETQYF.